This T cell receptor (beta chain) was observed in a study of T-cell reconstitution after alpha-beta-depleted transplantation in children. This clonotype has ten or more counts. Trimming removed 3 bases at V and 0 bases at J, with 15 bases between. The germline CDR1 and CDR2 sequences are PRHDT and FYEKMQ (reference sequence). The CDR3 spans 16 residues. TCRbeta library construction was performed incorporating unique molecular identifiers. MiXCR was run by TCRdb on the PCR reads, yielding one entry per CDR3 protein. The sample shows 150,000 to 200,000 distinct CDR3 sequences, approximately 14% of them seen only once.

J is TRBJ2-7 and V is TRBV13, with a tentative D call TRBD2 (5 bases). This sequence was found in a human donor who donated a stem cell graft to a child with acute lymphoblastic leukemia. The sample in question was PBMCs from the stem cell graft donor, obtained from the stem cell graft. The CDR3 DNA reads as TGTGCCAGCAGCTTCGGAGCCCGGGGTGGCTCCTACGAGCAGTACTTC. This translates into CASSFGARGGSYEQYF.